Each of the 3 T cell receptor beta chains below was sequenced from the same sample in a study of T cell responses to AZD1222 COVID-19 vaccine. Method: immunoSEQ multiplex PCR; TCRdb's copy keeps in-frame clones and lacks some. The sample includes approximately 150,000 clones, approximately 86% of them seen just once. The sample here was peripheral blood, taken on day 0 of AZD1222 vaccination. Every receptor here comes from an adult in good health.

The chain links TRBV24-1 to TRBJ2-7; unclear D gene. Germline-derived CDR1 and CDR2 are KGHDR and SFDVKD. With 12 bases removed from V and 3 bases from J, the gap between germline ends came to 26 bases. The CDR3 length is 16 residues. Here the CDR3 DNA reads TGTGCCGCCCAGCCCGGCCCCAAGGCGGTTCTCTACGAGCAGTACTTC. Its translation is CAAQPGPKAVLYEQYF.

This chain uses TRBV19 with TRBJ2-3; no definite D call. V was shortened by 7 bases and J by 0 bases, with 17 bases between the two germline ends. The germline V gene has CDR1 LNHDA and CDR2 SQIVND (reference sequence). This CDR3 comprises 16 residues. This CDR3 reads CASTVHSGKSTDTQYF. The CDR3 DNA sequence: TGTGCCAGTACTGTTCACTCTGGTAAAAGCACAGATACGCAGTATTTT.

The chain combines TRBV18 with TRBJ1-5; no firm D call. The germline CDR1 and CDR2 sequences are KGHSH and LQKENI. V was clipped by 5 bases and J by 5 bases, with 10 bases between them. This CDR3 region has 13 residues. Here the CDR3 DNA reads TGTGCCAGCTCAATGCTGGAGGATCAGCCCCAGCATTTT. The encoded protein is CASSMLEDQPQHF.